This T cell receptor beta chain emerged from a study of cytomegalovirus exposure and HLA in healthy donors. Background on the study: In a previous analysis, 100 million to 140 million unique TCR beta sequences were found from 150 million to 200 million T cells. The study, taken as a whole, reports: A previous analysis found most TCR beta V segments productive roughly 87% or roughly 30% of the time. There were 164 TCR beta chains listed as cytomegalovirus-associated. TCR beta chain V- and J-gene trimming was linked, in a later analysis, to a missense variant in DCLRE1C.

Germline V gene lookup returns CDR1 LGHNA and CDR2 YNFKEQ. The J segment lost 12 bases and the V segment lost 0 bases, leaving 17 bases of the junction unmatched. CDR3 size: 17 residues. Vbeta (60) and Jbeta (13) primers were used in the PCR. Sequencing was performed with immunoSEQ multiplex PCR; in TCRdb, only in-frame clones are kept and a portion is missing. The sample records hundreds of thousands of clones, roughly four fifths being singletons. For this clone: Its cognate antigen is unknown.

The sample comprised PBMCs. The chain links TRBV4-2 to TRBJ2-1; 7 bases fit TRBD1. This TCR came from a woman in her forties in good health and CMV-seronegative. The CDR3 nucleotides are TGTGCCAGCAGCCAAGATGCGGGCAGGGGGTATAATATCGCGCAGTTCTTC. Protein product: CASSQDAGRGYNIAQFF.